This TCR beta chain was profiled in a study of cytomegalovirus exposure and HLA in healthy donors (dated by TCRdb to the late 2010s). Study-wide context: An earlier analysis of 587 of the donors reported roughly 300 Gb of sequence data and 100 million to 120 million unique TCR beta sequences obtained from some 170 million T cells. Approximately 300 gigabases of sequencing data and tens of millions of unique TCR sequences were included in an early release covering around 600 HLA-typed donors. The genetic ancestry cluster associated with self-reported Caucasian donors included 81% of the roughly 400 genotyped donors. The aim of the study was to test whether cataloging public T cell receptors could identify signatures of past pathogen exposure. The study used immunosequencing to profile the T cell repertoires of hundreds of subjects and linked those repertoires to cytomegalovirus serostatus. A separate validation cohort of more than 100 different subjects was used in addition to the roughly 720-subject first cohort. The study combined high-throughput TCR immunosequencing, statistical association of individual TCRs with disease status, and machine learning to predict cytomegalovirus infection status. A later analysis re-analyzed previously published TCR beta repertoires from several hundred donors and added high-resolution HLA genotyping to study TCR occurrence patterns. Rather than drawing on any new phenotypic data, the later analysis identified candidate immune exposures from TCR beta sequences and the way those sequences occurred across donors. To decide whether each TCR beta V gene segment behaved as functional or pseudogenic, an earlier analysis of approximately 590 of the donors relied on high-throughput TCR beta sequencing. Alongside the repertoire data, information on donor age, sex, ethnicity and CMV serostatus was compiled. In a later genetic analysis, genome-wide SNP genotypes for about three fifths of the roughly 670 donors were used, and that subset was treated as a discovery cohort. Every repertoire in the discovery cohort had been generated on one and the same sequencing platform. Class I and class II HLA loci were covered by the typing at four-digit resolution. The number of typed donors differed by locus: 629-630 for A, B, C, DRB1 and DQB1; some 500 for DQA1; fewer than 610 for DPA1; and around 450 for DPB1. Four to six DR-DQ haplotypes were handled as single units for association and clustering, since linkage in the cohort was strong. Across roughly 420 genotyped donors of the cohort, an average of 235,054 unique TCR beta nucleotide sequences per donor were sequenced, and 15% to 20% of those sequences were non-productive.

Reading from cysteine to phenylalanine, the CDR3 counts 13 amino acids. The retained sequence is limited to the CDR3, 39 bases, with the frame set at the first base. The trim is 4 bases for V and 5 bases for J, with a gap of 12 bases between the germline ends. CDR1 MNHEY and CDR2 SMNVEV are derived from the germline V gene (reference sequence). The library was built by means of the immunoSEQ multiplex PCR assay. A mixture of 60 forward primers for TCR Vbeta segments and 13 reverse primers for TCR Jbeta segments was used in the multiplex PCR. Amplification of the CDR3 region of rearranged TCR beta genes was performed with a multiplex PCR assay on genomic DNA. The Illumina HiSeq System was used to sequence the amplified TCR beta libraries as 87-base-pair reads. The authors' pipeline ran thus. In a later analysis, tens of millions of unique TCR beta chains were counted across the 666 repertoires, and around 10 million of these chains were shared by at least two donors. A nearest-neighbor algorithm error-corrected the raw reads and collapsed the reads into unique sequences, merging closely related sequences to remove PCR and sequencing errors. CDR3 sequences were aligned to IMGT reference sequences to assign V, D and J gene segments. For a sequence to be retained, at least a six-nucleotide match to both a V gene segment and a J gene segment was required. Rearrangements were called productive when the CDR3 lacked stop codons and stayed in frame with V and J; all others were non-productive. CDR3 was defined by IMGT convention, running from the second conserved V-encoded cysteine to the conserved J-encoded phenylalanine. In an earlier analysis of roughly 610 of the donors, sequences lacking an unambiguous match to a single V gene segment were excluded. In an earlier analysis of around 600 of the donors, V segments were called functional above 56.7% productive rearrangements and were called segregating when the between-donor standard deviation exceeded 5%. A statistical classification framework was built for diagnosing cytomegalovirus status from the catalog of TCR beta chain sequences. In a later analysis, V and J genes were assigned by comparing TCR nucleotide sequences against IMGT/GENE-DB human TR gene sequences. A later analysis assigned CDR3 sequences and most-parsimonious VDJ recombination scenarios with the TCRdist pipeline. In a later analysis, each TCR beta chain was defined by its CDR3 amino acid sequence together with its V-gene family, and reads lacking a unique V-gene family were excluded. A later analysis removed 600 or so highly shared, low-generation-probability nucleotide sequences to deal with suspected cross-contamination and a sequencing artifact. For each public chain, a later analysis derived a clonal expansion index from normalized ranks of inferred template counts within each repertoire. In a later analysis, generation probabilities were computed with a VDJ recombination model fitted to out-of-frame rearrangements, and the resulting probabilities were checked against IGoR. In a later analysis, TCR-TCR, TCR-HLA and TCR-CMV co-occurrence was scored with hypergeometric tests, and a repertoire-size bias correction was applied to TCR pairs. In a later analysis, false discovery rates were estimated by permuting HLA or CMV assignments 20 times. A later analysis grouped co-occurring TCRs with DBSCAN, adding TCRdist sequence similarity when clustering within HLA-allele-positive subsets. Repertoires with fewer than 30,000 or more than 120,000 public chains, plus five repertoires with anomalous nucleotide sharing, were excluded from co-occurrence clustering. TCRdb provides this immuneACCESS table in a form limited to in-frame rearrangements. Some clones are lacking; in checked studies, under half of them reflect an unresolved V gene, and why the rest are absent is not known. Clone size and V and J calls were adopted from that table, with D and trimming inferred from the DNA. This sample holds about 110,000 clones; over 60% were observed only once. The ten largest account for around 4.8% of the sample.

With respect to this clone: This clone's antigen is unknown. Base qualities are missing; no much larger clone stands one base away.

The cohort was made up of roughly 670 healthy bone marrow donors. At the time of sampling, all cohort members were nominally healthy, though unrecorded immune exposures were likely present. The donor tested CMV seropositive and was one of the 289 seropositive cohort members. A peripheral blood sample was collected from each donor, and TCR beta sequencing was performed on peripheral blood mononuclear cells. Genomic DNA was extracted from the blood cell samples with the Qiagen DNeasy Blood Extraction Kit. Broader findings and caveats from the paper: Some IMGT-functional V segments, including TRBV6-2 and TRBV6-3, could not be told apart with the 87-base-pair reads, so those segments were excluded. Most TCR sequences were observed very rarely across donors, whereas some public TCRs were present in many individuals. A few of the identified cytomegalovirus-associated TCR beta chains were confirmed in vitro to be specific for cytomegalovirus antigens. In a later analysis, the rate of TCR association differed among HLA loci, with DRB1 alleles having the most associated TCRs and HLA-C alleles having the fewest. A cluster of highly shared sequence variants was judged likely to represent a technical artifact of the sequencing pipeline. Because HLA typing was missing for some donors at each locus, association tests included only the typed subset. A total of fewer than 200 TCR beta chains were listed by the study as associated with cytomegalovirus. In a later analysis, most CMV-associated TCR beta chains were found to appear HLA-restricted, with HLA associations seemingly driven largely by CMV exposure. A further reported finding was that TCR beta sequences accurately predicted the HLA-A and HLA-B alleles for most subjects in the first cohort. Only TCR beta chains were sequenced in this cohort, and the absence of alpha or paired-chain data limited detectable features. According to the authors, the approach could potentially be generalized to other disease states and immunological phenotypes. The presence/absence analyses assumed that sequencing depth was roughly uniform across donors, and that assumption may not be true. The only immune exposure information available for the cohort was CMV serostatus. Because counts were too low, some 17 rarely observed V segments, including chromosome 9 orphons, were excluded from the earlier analysis of 587 of the donors. Broadly in line with IMGT annotations, most TCR beta V segments showed up in productive rearrangements about 87% or about 30% of the time in an earlier analysis of some 590 of the donors. Compared with the roughly 700-donor mean, donors in an Asian-associated ancestry cluster had fewer N-insertions in productive TCRs, according to a later genetic analysis. Assigning TCR associations to individual alleles was difficult when HLA alleles, especially DR and DQ, strongly co-occurred. Several of the top co-occurrence clusters appeared to be linked to parvovirus B19, influenza, CMV and Epstein-Barr virus, according to a later analysis. At a false discovery rate of 0.05, a later analysis linked some 18,000 TCR beta sequences to specific HLA alleles. In a later analysis, HLA-associated TCR beta chains were found to be more clonally expanded and to have lower generation probabilities than equally common non-associated chains. The classifier was reported to diagnose cytomegalovirus status with high specificity and sensitivity in both the original and validation cohorts. Correlated functional status among segregating V segments might be attributable to linkage disequilibrium, but an unknown experimental factor could not be ruled out. V-gene and J-gene trimming of TCR beta chains was associated with a missense DCLRE1C variant in a later genetic analysis, and the association was replicated in an independent cohort.

The sequenced sample consisted of PBMCs. The chain employs TRBV27 and TRBJ2-7, with TRBD2 perhaps the D gene, on 5 matching bases. This sequence originates from a man aged 25 to 40 in good health and CMV-seropositive. CDR3 loop: CASSSKRGNEQYF. The DNA sequence is TGTGCCAGCAGTTCCAAACGAGGGAACGAGCAGTACTTC.